This T cell receptor beta chain is from a study of tumour-infiltrating T cells in Burkitt lymphoma. Study as a whole: Productive clonality predicted overall and progression-free survival.

Trimming removed 6 bases at V and 2 bases at J, with 7 bases between. CDR3 length: 12 amino acids. From germline, CDR1 is SEHNR and CDR2 FQNEAQ (reference sequence). TCRdb's copy holds only in-frame clones and misses some; the assay was immunoSEQ multiplex PCR. The repertoire holds roughly 15,000 clones, with about 31% as singletons. By share of the sample, this clone is medium-sized. Within the sample, other DNA sequences also encode this same CDR3. Sequencing was done on a sample of tumor tissue. The TCR originated in a human donor with diffuse large B-cell lymphoma. This rearrangement joins TRBV7-9 to TRBJ2-5; unclear D gene. CDR3 coding DNA: TGTGCCAGCAGTTCAGATCAAGAGACCCAGTACTTC. Amino acid sequence: CASSSDQETQYF. Full variable domain (rest looked up from reference TRBV7-9 and TRBJ2-5): DTGVSQNPRHKITKRGQNVTFRCDPISEHNRLYWYRQTLGQGPEFLTYFQNEAQLEKSRLLSDRFSAERPKGSFSTLEIQRTEQGDSAMYLCASSSDQETQYFGPGTRLLVL.